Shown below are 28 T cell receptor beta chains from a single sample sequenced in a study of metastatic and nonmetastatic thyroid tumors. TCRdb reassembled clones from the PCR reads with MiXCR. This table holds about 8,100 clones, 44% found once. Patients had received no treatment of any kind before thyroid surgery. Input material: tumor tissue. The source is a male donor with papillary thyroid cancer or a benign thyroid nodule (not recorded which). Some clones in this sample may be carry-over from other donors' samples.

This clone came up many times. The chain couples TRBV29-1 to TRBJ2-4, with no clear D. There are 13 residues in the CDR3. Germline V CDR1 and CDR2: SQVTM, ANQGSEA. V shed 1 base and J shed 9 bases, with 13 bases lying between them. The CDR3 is CSVEGQSMGIQYF. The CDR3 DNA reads TGCAGCGTTGAAGGGCAGAGTATGGGCATTCAGTACTTC.

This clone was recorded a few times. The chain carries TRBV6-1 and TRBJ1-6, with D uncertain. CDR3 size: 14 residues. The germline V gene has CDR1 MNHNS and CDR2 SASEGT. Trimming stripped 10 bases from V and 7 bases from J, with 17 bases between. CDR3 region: CATHRNVPNSPLHF. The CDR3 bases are TGTGCCACCCATAGAAATGTCCCGAATTCACCCCTCCACTTT.

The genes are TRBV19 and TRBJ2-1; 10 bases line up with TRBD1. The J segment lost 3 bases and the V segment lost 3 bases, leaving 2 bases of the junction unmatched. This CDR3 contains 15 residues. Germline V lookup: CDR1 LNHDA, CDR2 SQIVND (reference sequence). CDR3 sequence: CASSIRDRGYNEQFF. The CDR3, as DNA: TGTGCCAGTAGTATCCGGGACAGGGGCTACAATGAGCAGTTCTTC.

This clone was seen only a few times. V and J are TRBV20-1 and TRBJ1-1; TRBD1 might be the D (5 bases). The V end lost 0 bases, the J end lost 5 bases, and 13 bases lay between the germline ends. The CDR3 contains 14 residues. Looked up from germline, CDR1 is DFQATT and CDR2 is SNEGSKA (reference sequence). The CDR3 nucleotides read TGCAGTGCTAGAGATCAGGGAAGATGGACTGAAGCTTTCTTT. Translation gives CSARDQGRWTEAFF.

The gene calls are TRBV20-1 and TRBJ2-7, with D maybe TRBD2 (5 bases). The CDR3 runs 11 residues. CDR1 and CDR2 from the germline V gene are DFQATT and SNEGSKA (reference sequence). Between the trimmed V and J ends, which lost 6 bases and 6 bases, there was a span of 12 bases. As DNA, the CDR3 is TGCAGTGCAGCCGGAGGAGGCGAGCAGTACGTC. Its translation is CSAAGGGEQYV.

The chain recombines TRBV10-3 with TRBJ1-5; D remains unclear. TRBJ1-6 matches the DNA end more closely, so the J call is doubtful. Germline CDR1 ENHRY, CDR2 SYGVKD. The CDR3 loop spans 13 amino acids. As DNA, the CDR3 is TGTGCCATCAGTGAGCAAACCGATGGACCCCTCCACTTT. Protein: CAISEQTDGPLHF.

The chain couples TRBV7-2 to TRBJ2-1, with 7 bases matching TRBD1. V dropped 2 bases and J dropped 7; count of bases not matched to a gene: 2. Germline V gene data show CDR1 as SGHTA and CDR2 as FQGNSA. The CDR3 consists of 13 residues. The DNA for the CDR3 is TGTGCCAGCAGCTTATTACAGGGGAATGAGCAGTTCTTC. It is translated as CASSLLQGNEQFF.

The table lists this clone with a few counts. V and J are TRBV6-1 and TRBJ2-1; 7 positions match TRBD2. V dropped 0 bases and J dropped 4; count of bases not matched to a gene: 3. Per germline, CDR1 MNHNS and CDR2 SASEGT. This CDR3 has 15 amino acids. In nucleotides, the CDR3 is TGTGCCAGCAGTGAAGCGCAAGCGGGATACAATGAGCAGTTCTTC. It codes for CASSEAQAGYNEQFF.

The CDR3 sequence: CASSLLGQNTGELFF. The CDR3 DNA is TGTGCCAGCAGTTTATTGGGCCAGAACACCGGGGAGCTGTTTTTT. The V call is TRBV28, the J call TRBJ2-2; D is unresolved. V lost 1 base, J lost 1 base, and 7 bases lay in between. CDR3 size: 15 residues. Germline V CDR1 and CDR2: MDHEN, SYDVKM. The whole variable domain, filled in from reference TRBV28 and TRBJ2-2, reads DVKVTQSSRYLVKRTGEKVFLECVQDMDHENMFWYRQDPGLGLRLIYFSYDVKMKEKGDIPEGYSVSREKKERFSLILESASTNQTSMYLCASSLLGQNTGELFFGEGSRLTVL.

CDR3 nucleotides: TGTGCCAGCAGTGAATTAGCGGGAGGAATAGCAGATACGCAGTATTTT. It is translated as CASSELAGGIADTQYF. V and J are TRBV25-1 and TRBJ2-3; TRBD2 agrees at 10 bases. The V segment lost 1 base and the J segment 4 bases; nucleotides outside the gene matches: 5. In germline, CDR1 is MGHDK, CDR2 SYGVNS. The CDR3 is 16 residues long.

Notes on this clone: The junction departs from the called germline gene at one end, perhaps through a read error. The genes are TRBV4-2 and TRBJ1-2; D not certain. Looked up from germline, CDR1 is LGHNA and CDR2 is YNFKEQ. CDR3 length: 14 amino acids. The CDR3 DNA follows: TGTGCCAGCAGCCAAGATACAAGCGTCTATGGCCACACCTTC. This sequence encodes CASSQDTSVYGHTF.

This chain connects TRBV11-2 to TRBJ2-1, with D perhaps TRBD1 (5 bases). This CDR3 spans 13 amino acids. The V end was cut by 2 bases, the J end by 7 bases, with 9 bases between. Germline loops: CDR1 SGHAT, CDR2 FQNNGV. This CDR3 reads CASSLSGLNEQFF. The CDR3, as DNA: TGTGCCAGCAGCTTATCAGGGTTGAATGAGCAGTTCTTC. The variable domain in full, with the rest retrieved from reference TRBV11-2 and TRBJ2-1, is EAGVAQSPRYKIIEKRQSVAFWCNPISGHATLYWYQQILGQGPKLLIQFQNNGVVDDSQLPKDRFSAERLKGVDSTLKIQPAKLEDSAVYLCASSLSGLNEQFFGPGTRLTVL.

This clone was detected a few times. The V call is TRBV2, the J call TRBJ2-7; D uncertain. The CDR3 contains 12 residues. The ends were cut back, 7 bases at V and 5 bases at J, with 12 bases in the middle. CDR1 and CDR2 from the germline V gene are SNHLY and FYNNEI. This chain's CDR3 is CASTRARDEQYF. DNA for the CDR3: TGTGCCAGCACCCGAGCCCGGGACGAGCAGTACTTC. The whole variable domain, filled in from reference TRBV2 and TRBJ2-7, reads EPEVTQTPSHQVTQMGQEVILRCVPISNHLYFYWYRQILGQKVEFLVSFYNNEISEKSEIFDDQFSVERPDGSNFTLKIRSTKLEDSAMYFCASTRARDEQYFGPGTRLTVT.

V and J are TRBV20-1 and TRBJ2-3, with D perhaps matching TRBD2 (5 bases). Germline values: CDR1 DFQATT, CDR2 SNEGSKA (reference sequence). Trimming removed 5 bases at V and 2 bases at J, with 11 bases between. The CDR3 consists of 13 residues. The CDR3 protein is CSAEDGLTDTQYF. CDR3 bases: TGCAGTGCTGAGGACGGACTCACAGATACGCAGTATTTT.

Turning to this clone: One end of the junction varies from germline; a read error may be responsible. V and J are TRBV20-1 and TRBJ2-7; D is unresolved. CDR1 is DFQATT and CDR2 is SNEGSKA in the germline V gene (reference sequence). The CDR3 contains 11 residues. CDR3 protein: CTADLWYDVYF. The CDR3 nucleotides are TGCACTGCTGACCTCTGGTACGACGTGTACTTC.

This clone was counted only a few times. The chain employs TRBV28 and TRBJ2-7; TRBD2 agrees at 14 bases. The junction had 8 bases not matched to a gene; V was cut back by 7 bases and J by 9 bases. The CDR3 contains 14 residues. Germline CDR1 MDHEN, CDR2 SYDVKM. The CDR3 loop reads CASTPGLAGEGQYF. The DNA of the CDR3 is TGTGCCAGCACCCCGGGACTAGCGGGAGAAGGGCAGTACTTC.

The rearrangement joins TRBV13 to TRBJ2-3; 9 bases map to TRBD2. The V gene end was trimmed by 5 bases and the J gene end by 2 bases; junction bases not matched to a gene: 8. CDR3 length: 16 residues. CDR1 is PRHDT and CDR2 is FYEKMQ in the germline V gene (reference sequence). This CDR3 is CASSLRLADHTDTQYF. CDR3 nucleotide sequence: TGTGCCAGCAGCCTGCGACTAGCGGACCACACAGATACGCAGTATTTT.

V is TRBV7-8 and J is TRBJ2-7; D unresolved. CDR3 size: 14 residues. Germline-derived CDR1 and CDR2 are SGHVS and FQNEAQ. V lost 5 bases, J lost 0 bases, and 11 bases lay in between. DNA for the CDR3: TGTGCCAGCAGCCCGACACCAGCCTCCTACGAGCAGTACTTC. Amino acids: CASSPTPASYEQYF.

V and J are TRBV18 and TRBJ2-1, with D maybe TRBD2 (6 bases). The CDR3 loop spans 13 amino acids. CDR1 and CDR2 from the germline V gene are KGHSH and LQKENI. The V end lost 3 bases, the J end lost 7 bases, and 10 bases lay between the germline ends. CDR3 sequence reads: CASSPGRENEQFF. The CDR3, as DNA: TGTGCCAGCTCACCGGGACGGGAGAATGAGCAGTTCTTC.

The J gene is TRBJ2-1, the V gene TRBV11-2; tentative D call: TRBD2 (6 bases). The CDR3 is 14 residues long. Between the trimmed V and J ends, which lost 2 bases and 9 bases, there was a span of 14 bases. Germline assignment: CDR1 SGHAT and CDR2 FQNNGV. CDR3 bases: TGTGCCAGCAGCTTATTGGGGGGTCAGGGTGAGCAGTTCTTC. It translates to CASSLLGGQGEQFF.

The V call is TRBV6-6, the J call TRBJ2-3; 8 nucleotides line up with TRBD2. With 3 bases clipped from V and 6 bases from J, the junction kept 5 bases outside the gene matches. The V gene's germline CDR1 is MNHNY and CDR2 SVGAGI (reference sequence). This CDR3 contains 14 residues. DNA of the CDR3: TGTGCCAGCAGTTATCTGACTAGCGCTGATACGCAGTATTTT. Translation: CASSYLTSADTQYF.

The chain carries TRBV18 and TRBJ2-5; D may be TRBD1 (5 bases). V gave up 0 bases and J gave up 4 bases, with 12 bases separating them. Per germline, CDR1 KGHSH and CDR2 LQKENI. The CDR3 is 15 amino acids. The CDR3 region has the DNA TGTGCCAGCTCACCACCATCAGGGAAGGGAGAGACCCAGTACTTC. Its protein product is CASSPPSGKGETQYF.

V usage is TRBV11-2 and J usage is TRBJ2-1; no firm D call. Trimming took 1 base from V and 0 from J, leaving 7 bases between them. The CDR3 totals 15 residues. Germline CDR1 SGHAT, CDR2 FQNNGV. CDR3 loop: CASSLGQSSYNEQFF. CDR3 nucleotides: TGTGCCAGCAGCTTAGGTCAGTCCTCCTACAATGAGCAGTTCTTC.

CDR3 sequence reads: CAWSGQINTEAFF. The CDR3 nucleotides read TGTGCCTGGAGTGGTCAGATAAACACTGAAGCTTTCTTT. The V and J genes are TRBV30 and TRBJ1-1, with unresolved D. CDR3 length: 13 residues. Germline lookup yields CDR1 GTSNPN and CDR2 SVGIG (reference sequence). The V and J ends lost 1 base and 2 bases respectively, with 8 bases between them. Filled out from reference TRBV30 and TRBJ1-1, the complete variable domain reads SQTIHQWPATLVQPVGSPLSLECTVEGTSNPNLYWYRQAAGRGLQLLFYSVGIGQISSEVPQNLSASRPQDRQFILSSKKLLLSDSGFYLCAWSGQINTEAFFGQGTRLTVV.

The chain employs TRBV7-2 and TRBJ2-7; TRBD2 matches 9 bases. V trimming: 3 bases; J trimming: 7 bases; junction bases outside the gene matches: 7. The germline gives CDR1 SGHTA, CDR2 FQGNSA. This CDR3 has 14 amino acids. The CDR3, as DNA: TGTGCCAGCAGCTTTAGCGGGAGAAATGGGGAGCAGTACTTC. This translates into CASSFSGRNGEQYF.

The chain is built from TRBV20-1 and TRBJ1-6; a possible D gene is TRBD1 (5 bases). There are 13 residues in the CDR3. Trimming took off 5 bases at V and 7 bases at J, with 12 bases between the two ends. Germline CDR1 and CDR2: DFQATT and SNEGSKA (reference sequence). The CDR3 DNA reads TGCAGTGCTCCGCCCCCAGGGAATTCACCCCTCCACTTT. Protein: CSAPPPGNSPLHF.

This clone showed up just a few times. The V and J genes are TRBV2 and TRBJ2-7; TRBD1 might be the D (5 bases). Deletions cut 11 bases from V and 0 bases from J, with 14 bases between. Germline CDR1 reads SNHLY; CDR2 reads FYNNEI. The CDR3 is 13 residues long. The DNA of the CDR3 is TGTGCCTCCGACAGAGCTGGCTCCTACGAGCAGTACTTC. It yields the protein CASDRAGSYEQYF.

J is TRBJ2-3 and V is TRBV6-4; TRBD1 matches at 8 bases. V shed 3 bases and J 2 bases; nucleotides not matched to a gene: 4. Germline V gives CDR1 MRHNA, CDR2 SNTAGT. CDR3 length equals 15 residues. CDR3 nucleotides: TGTGCCAGCAGTGATGGGACAGGTTCCACAGATACGCAGTATTTT. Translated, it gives CASSDGTGSTDTQYF.